The 5 T cell receptor beta chains listed next were all sequenced from one sample in a study of blood T cell repertoires in COVID-19. Clones were sequenced by immunoSEQ multiplex PCR, and TCRdb holds only the in-frame ones, with some missing. The sample yields fewer than 250,000 clones, 87% seen once. The sequenced sample consisted of PBMCs or T cells enriched from blood (not recorded which). These receptors all stem from a young man who had recovered from COVID-19.

The chain uses TRBV2 and TRBJ2-1; 10 bases match TRBD2. After removal of 0 bases from V and 4 bases from J, the junction contained 9 bases not matched to a gene. The CDR3 is made up of 18 amino acids. The germline V gene has CDR1 SNHLY and CDR2 FYNNEI. CDR3: CASSEAPSGGLLYNEQFF. The CDR3 nucleotides are TGTGCCAGCAGTGAAGCACCTAGCGGGGGACTTCTTTACAATGAGCAGTTCTTC. The full variable domain, rest sourced from reference TRBV2 and TRBJ2-1, is EPEVTQTPSHQVTQMGQEVILRCVPISNHLYFYWYRQILGQKVEFLVSFYNNEISEKSEIFDDQFSVERPDGSNFTLKIRSTKLEDSAMYFCASSEAPSGGLLYNEQFFGPGTRLTVL.

Points on this clone: Other DNA sequences in the same sample also yield this CDR3. The rearrangement joins TRBV12-3 or TRBV12-4 to TRBJ2-7, with D unresolved. The CDR3 spans 11 residues. V was shortened by 3 bases and J by 4 bases, with 4 bases between the two germline ends. Here the CDR3 reads CASSFLYEQYF. As DNA, the CDR3 is TGTGCCAGCAGTTTTTTATACGAGCAGTACTTC.

This sequence joins TRBV5-8 and TRBJ2-7; TRBD2 agrees at 10 bases. V was clipped by 0 bases and J by 4 bases; unmatched bases: 4. Germline CDR1 SGHTS, CDR2 YDEGEE. The CDR3 extends over 15 amino acids. CDR3 in amino acids: CASSLVGTSEYEQYF. CDR3 DNA sequence: TGTGCCAGCAGCTTGGTTGGGACTAGCGAATACGAGCAGTACTTC. Full variable domain (rest looked up from reference TRBV5-8 and TRBJ2-7): EAGVTQSPTHLIKTRGQQATLRCSPISGHTSVYWYQQALGLGLQFLLWYDEGEERNRGNFPPRFSGRQFPNYSSELNVNALELEDSALYLCASSLVGTSEYEQYFGPGTRLTVT.

CDR3 in amino acids: CASSLVLANTEAFF. The DNA of the CDR3 is TGTGCCAGCAGCTTAGTTTTGGCCAACACTGAAGCTTTCTTT. The chain recombines TRBV7-8 with TRBJ1-1, with D unclear. CDR3 size: 14 residues. The germline V gene encodes CDR1 SGHVS and CDR2 FQNEAQ. V was trimmed by 1 base and J by 2 bases, leaving 8 bases between them.

The chain is built from TRBV19 and TRBJ2-1; 15 nucleotides agree with TRBD2. This CDR3 spans 18 amino acids. Germline assignment: CDR1 LNHDA and CDR2 SQIVND (reference sequence). V lost 9 bases, J lost 0 bases, and 9 bases stayed unmatched. The CDR3 nucleotides read TGTGCCAGCACAACGGGACTAGCGGGGGGATCCTCCTACAATGAGCAGTTCTTC. Translating it yields CASTTGLAGGSSYNEQFF.